Below are 18 T cell receptor beta chains sequenced from a single sample in a study of OX40 agonist ivuxolimab in advanced cancers. Only in-frame clones appear in the TCRdb table, and some are missing; sequencing was by immunoSEQ multiplex PCR. The sample yields tens of thousands of clones, about 90% seen once. Sequences were derived from CD4+ or CD8+ T cells sorted from blood, sampled in a trial of the OX40 agonist ivuxolimab. These receptors originate from an adult with an advanced solid tumor such as melanoma, head and neck, liver or kidney cancer.

V and J are TRBV6-5 and TRBJ2-1; the D is unclear. Germline V gene sequence: CDR1 MNHEY, CDR2 SVGAGI. The CDR3 length is 16 residues. V was pared by 0 bases and J by 10 bases, with 19 bases between. The CDR3 sequence: CASSYSFPGDLREQFF. CDR3 coding DNA: TGTGCCAGCAGTTACTCGTTCCCCGGCGACCTTCGAGAGCAGTTCTTC.

The sample holds one count of this clone. J is TRBJ1-5 and V is TRBV15, with unresolved D. This CDR3 comprises 15 residues. The germline CDR1 and CDR2 sequences are LNHNV and YYDKDF (reference sequence). Trimming pared 4 bases from V and 1 base from J, leaving 11 bases between. The CDR3 DNA follows: TGTGCCACCAGCACCGCACAGACCAGCAATCAGCCCCAGCATTTT. Amino acids: CATSTAQTSNQPQHF. The full variable domain, in which reference TRBV15 and TRBJ1-5 provide the parts outside the CDR3, is DAMVIQNPRYQVTQFGKPVTLSCSQTLNHNVMYWYQQKSSQAPKLLFHYYDKDFNNEADTPDNFQSRRPNTSFCFLDIRSPGLGDTAMYLCATSTAQTSNQPQHFGDGTRLSIL.

J is TRBJ1-5 and V is TRBV28; D remains ambiguous. In germline, CDR1 is MDHEN, CDR2 SYDVKM. Trimming took 10 bases from V and 0 from J, leaving 16 bases between them. The CDR3 loop spans 15 amino acids. The CDR3 nucleotides are TGTGCCACGGACCGGGGAACGTATAGCAATCAGCCCCAGCATTTT. Translating gives CATDRGTYSNQPQHF.

V and J are TRBV7-9 and TRBJ1-5, with 8 bases aligning to TRBD1. The ends lost 5 bases at V and 5 bases at J; junction bases unmatched: 8. The germline CDR1 and CDR2 sequences are SEHNR and FQNEAQ (reference sequence). This CDR3 is built from 15 residues. This CDR3 is CASSGKDRDDQPQHF. The CDR3 bases are TGTGCCAGCAGCGGCAAGGACAGGGATGATCAGCCCCAGCATTTT.

Only one count was recorded for this clone. V gene TRBV27 combines with J gene TRBJ2-7; no clear D. Germline V lookup: CDR1 MNHEY, CDR2 SMNVEV (reference sequence). V gave up 3 bases and J gave up 4 bases, with 10 bases separating them. CDR3 length: 13 residues. DNA for the CDR3: TGTGCCAGCAGTTTCGGAGCGTTGTACGAGCAGTACTTC. Translation: CASSFGALYEQYF.

The chain employs TRBV4-1 and TRBJ2-7, with D unclear. Germline assignment: CDR1 MGHRA and CDR2 YSYEKL. Trimming took off 0 bases at V and 7 bases at J, with 16 bases between the two ends. CDR3 length equals 15 residues. This chain's CDR3 is CASSQDLTKGREQYF. The CDR3 region has the DNA TGCGCCAGCAGCCAAGATCTTACGAAGGGTCGGGAGCAGTACTTC.

The chain joins TRBV28 to TRBJ1-5; 9 bases line up with TRBD1. The CDR3 loop spans 13 amino acids. CDR1 is MDHEN, CDR2 SYDVKM, per germline. With 6 bases clipped from V and 6 bases from J, the junction kept 3 bases outside the gene matches. CDR3 sequence (DNA): TGTGCCAGCAGACAGGGGGCAGGTCAGCCCCAGCATTTT. Amino acid sequence: CASRQGAGQPQHF.

The chain carries TRBV28 and TRBJ1-5; 8 bases align to TRBD1. The ends lost 5 bases at V and 3 bases at J; junction bases unmatched: 3. The germline gives CDR1 MDHEN, CDR2 SYDVKM. The CDR3 runs to 14 residues. DNA of the CDR3: TGTGCCAGCAGTCGGACAGGGAACAATCAGCCCCAGCATTTT. It encodes CASSRTGNNQPQHF.

The count of this clone is one. This sequence joins TRBV30 and TRBJ2-3, with a weak D call TRBD2 (6 bases). From germline, CDR1 is GTSNPN and CDR2 SVGIG (reference sequence). Trimming stripped 5 bases from V and 5 bases from J, with 14 bases between. There are 13 residues in the CDR3. For the CDR3, the DNA is TGTGCCTGGGTTCCCAACGGGGGAGATACGCAGTATTTT. Protein: CAWVPNGGDTQYF.

This sequence joins TRBV19 and TRBJ1-2; no clear D. V shed 2 bases and J shed 7 bases, with 8 bases lying between them. The CDR3 spans 12 residues. The germline CDR1 and CDR2 sequences are LNHDA and SQIVND (reference sequence). The CDR3 nucleotides are TGTGCCAGTAGTATACCTGCCGGTGGCTACACCTTC. Translation: CASSIPAGGYTF.

This clone came up once. This chain uses TRBV27 with TRBJ2-3; the D gene is possibly TRBD2 (6 bases). CDR1 and CDR2 from the germline V gene are MNHEY and SMNVEV (reference sequence). The CDR3 contains 14 residues. Trimming left V 8 bases short and J 4 bases short, with 16 bases between. The CDR3 protein is CASLPGGASDTQYF. For the CDR3, the DNA is TGTGCCAGCCTCCCGGGCGGGGCATCAGATACGCAGTATTTT.

The CDR3 bases are TGTGCCAGCAGTAGGGACTCACAAGAGACCCAGTACTTC. Protein product: CASSRDSQETQYF. This chain links TRBV28 with TRBJ2-5, with D maybe TRBD2 (6 bases). Germline V lookup: CDR1 MDHEN, CDR2 SYDVKM. The CDR3 length is 13 residues. V was pared by 5 bases and J by 2 bases, with 9 bases between.

The rearrangement joins TRBV6-5 to TRBJ2-1, with TRBD2 matching 10 bases. The CDR3 has 16 residues. Germline V gives CDR1 MNHEY, CDR2 SVGAGI. V lost 6 bases to trimming and J lost 4 bases; unmatched junction nucleotides: 9. This CDR3 reads CASSYGAGGPYNEQFF. The CDR3 DNA reads TGTGCCAGCAGCTACGGAGCGGGAGGGCCGTACAATGAGCAGTTCTTC.

This chain uses TRBV15 with TRBJ2-5; no reliable D call. CDR1 is LNHNV and CDR2 is YYDKDF in the germline V gene (reference sequence). Between the trimmed V and J ends, which lost 3 bases and 6 bases, there was a span of 11 bases. The CDR3 runs 13 residues. The CDR3 bases are TGTGCCACCAGCAGCCCCGAGAGGCAGACCCAGTACTTC. Its translation is CATSSPERQTQYF.

V usage is TRBV15 and J usage is TRBJ1-2; tentatively, D is TRBD1 (5 bases). Trimming took off 5 bases at V and 2 bases at J, with 9 bases between the two ends. This CDR3 is 13 amino acids long. Germline CDR1 is LNHNV and CDR2 is YYDKDF (reference sequence). The CDR3 is CATSPEGNYGYTF. CDR3 coding DNA: TGTGCCACCAGCCCCGAGGGGAACTATGGCTACACCTTC.

The rearrangement uses TRBV28 and TRBJ1-6, with D uncertain. The CDR3 consists of 14 residues. CDR1 and CDR2 (germline): MDHEN, SYDVKM. Trimming removed 6 bases at V and 7 bases at J, with 13 bases between. This CDR3 reads CASRLGSRNSPLHF. In nucleotides, the CDR3 is TGTGCCAGCAGATTGGGTTCTCGCAATTCACCCCTCCACTTT.

The CDR3 coding sequence is TGTGCCAGCAGCACAAGACTAGCGCGAAACAATGAGCAGTTCTTC. Protein: CASSTRLARNNEQFF. The chain is built from TRBV9 and TRBJ2-1; 8 nucleotides agree with TRBD2. The CDR3 spans 15 residues. The junction had 8 bases not matched to a gene; V was cut back by 4 bases and J by 5 bases. The germline gives CDR1 SGDLS, CDR2 YYNGEE.

The gene calls are TRBV7-3 and TRBJ2-5; possible D gene TRBD1, 5 bases. Looked up from germline, CDR1 is SGHTA and CDR2 is FQGTGA. The CDR3 is made up of 15 amino acids. Trimming stripped 4 bases from V and 4 bases from J, with 16 bases between. CDR3 amino acids: CASSSGCDQRETQYF. DNA of the CDR3: TGTGCCAGCAGCTCAGGGTGCGATCAGAGAGAGACCCAGTACTTC.